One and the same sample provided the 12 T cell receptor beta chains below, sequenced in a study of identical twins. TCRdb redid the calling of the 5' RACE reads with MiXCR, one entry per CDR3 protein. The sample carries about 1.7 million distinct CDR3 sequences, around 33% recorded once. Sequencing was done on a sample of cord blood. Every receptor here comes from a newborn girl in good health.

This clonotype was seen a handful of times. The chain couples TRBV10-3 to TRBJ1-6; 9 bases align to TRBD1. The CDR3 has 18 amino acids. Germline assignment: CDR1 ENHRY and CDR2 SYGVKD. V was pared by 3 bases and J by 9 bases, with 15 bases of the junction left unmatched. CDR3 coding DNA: TGTGCCATCAGTGAATCCTTCGGGACAGGGCCTATAATTTCACCCCTCCACTTT. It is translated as CAISESFGTGPIISPLHF.

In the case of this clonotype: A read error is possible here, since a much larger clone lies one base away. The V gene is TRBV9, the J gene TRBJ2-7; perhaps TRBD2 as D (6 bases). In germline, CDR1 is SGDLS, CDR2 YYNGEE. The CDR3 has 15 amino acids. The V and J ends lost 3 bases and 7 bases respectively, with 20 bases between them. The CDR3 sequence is CASSATRVFSNEQYF. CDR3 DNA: TGTGCCAGCAGCGCGACTAGGGTGTTCAGCAATGAGCAGTACTTC.

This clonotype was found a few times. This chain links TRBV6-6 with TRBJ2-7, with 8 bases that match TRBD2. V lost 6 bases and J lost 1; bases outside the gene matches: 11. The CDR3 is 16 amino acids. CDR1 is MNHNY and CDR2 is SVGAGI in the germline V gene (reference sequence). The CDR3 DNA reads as TGTGCCAGCAGCTCCCCGCTAGCGGGCCTTTCCTACGAGCAGTACTTC. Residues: CASSSPLAGLSYEQYF.

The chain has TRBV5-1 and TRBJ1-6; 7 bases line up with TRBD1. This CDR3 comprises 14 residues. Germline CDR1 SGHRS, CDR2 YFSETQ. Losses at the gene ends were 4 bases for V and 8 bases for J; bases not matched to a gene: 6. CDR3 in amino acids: CASSARDSYSPLHF. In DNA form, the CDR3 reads TGCGCCAGCAGCGCCCGGGACAGTTATTCACCCCTCCACTTT.

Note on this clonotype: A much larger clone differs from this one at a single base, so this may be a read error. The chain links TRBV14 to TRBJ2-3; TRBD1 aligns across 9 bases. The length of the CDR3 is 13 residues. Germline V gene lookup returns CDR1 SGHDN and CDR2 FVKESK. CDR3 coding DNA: TGTGCCGGCAGACAGGGGGGCACAGATACGCAGTATTTT. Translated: CAGRQGGTDTQYF.

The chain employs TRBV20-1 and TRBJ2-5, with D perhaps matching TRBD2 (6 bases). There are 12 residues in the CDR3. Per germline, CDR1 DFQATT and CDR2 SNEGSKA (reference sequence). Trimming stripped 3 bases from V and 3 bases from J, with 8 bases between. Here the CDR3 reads CSASQREETQYF. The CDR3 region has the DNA TGCAGTGCTAGTCAGCGGGAAGAGACCCAGTACTTC.

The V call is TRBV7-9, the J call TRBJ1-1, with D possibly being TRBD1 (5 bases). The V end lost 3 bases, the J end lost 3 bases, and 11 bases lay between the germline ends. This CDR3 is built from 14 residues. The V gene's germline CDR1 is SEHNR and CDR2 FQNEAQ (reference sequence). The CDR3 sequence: CASSFARGYTEAFF. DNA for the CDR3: TGTGCCAGCAGCTTTGCTAGGGGATACACTGAAGCTTTCTTT.

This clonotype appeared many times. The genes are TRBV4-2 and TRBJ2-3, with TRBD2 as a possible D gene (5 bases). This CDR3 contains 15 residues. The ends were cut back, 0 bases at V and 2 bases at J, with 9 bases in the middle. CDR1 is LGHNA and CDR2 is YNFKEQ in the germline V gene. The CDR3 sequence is CASSQDRLATDTQYF. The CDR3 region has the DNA TGTGCCAGCAGCCAAGATCGGCTAGCCACAGATACGCAGTATTTT.

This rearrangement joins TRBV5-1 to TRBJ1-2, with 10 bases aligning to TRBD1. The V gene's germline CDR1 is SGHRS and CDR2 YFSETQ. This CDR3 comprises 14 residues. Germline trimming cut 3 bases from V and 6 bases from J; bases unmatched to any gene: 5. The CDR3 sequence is CASSWDRGSDGYTF. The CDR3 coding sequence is TGCGCCAGCAGCTGGGACAGGGGCTCGGATGGCTACACCTTC.

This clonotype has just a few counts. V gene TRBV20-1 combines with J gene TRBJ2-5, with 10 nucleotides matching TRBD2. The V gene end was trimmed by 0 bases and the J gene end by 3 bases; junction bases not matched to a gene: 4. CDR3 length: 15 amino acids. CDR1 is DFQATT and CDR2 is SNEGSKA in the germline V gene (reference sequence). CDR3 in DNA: TGCAGTGCTAGAGATGGGAGCGGGGGGGAAGAGACCCAGTACTTC. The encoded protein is CSARDGSGGEETQYF.

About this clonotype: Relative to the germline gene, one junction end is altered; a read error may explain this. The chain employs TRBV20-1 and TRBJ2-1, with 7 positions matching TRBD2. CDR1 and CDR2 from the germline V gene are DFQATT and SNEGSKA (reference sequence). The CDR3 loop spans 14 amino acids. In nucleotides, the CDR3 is TGCGGTGCTAGAGGTGGAGTAGCGGGCCATGAGCAGTTCTTC. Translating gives CGARGGVAGHEQFF.

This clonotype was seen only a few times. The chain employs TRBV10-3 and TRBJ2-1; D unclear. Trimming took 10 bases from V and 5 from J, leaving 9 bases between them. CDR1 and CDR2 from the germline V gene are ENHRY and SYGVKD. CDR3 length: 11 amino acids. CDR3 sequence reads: CATSPNNEQFF. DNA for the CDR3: TGTGCCACCAGCCCAAACAATGAGCAGTTCTTC.